This TCR beta chain was captured in a study of blood T cell repertoires in COVID-19. This CDR3 region has 15 residues. V lost 6 bases to trimming and J lost 0 bases, with 12 bases between them. Germline V gene lookup returns CDR1 MNHEY and CDR2 SVGAGI. Clones were sequenced by immunoSEQ multiplex PCR, and TCRdb holds only the in-frame ones, with some missing. The table has around 270,000 clones, around 87% seen once. The sample taken for sequencing was peripheral blood. V gene TRBV6-5 combines with J gene TRBJ1-5, with D possibly TRBD1 on 6 matching bases. The source of this sequence is a woman between 50 and 59 years old with acute or convalescent COVID-19. The CDR3 region has the DNA TGTGCCAGCAGGGCAGGGGCTAATAGCAATCAGCCCCAGCATTTT. It is translated as CASRAGANSNQPQHF.